This paragraph covers one T cell receptor beta chain sequence. What it binds is unknown. The study ran its PCR with 60 Vbeta and 13 Jbeta primers. In the authors' methods: An analysis performed later counted roughly 80 million unique TCR beta chains (roughly 10 million of them shared). Libraries were prepared by immunoSEQ multiplex PCR; TCRdb keeps only in-frame clonotypes and omits some of them. The V and J calls and the clone size are those of that table, but D and trimming were determined from the DNA. Among 170,000 or so clones, roughly four fifths were seen once, and the ten largest hold approximately 3.1%. This specimen comes from a study of cytomegalovirus exposure and HLA in healthy donors. The overall study: HLA-typed donors were the source of roughly 80 million unique TCRs held in an early data release.

Study results and caveats: Reports showed the classifier diagnosing cytomegalovirus status with high specificity and sensitivity. Most TCR sequences proved rare, with some public TCRs found in many donors.

This TCR was recovered from a woman aged 40-49 years in good health and CMV-seronegative. Sequencing was carried out using PBMCs.

The CDR3 coding sequence is TGTGCCAGCAGTGATGCTAGCGGGGGGTGGTCCGGGGAGCTGTTTTTT. This encodes CASSDASGGWSGELFF. V gene TRBV2 combines with J gene TRBJ2-2; 11 bases fit TRBD2. V lost 3 bases, J lost 6 bases, and 6 bases stayed unmatched. The CDR3 is 16 amino acids. Germline CDR1 and CDR2: SNHLY and FYNNEI.